The 30 T cell receptor beta chains in this list originate from one sample, sequenced in a study of CXCR3-negative and CXCR3-positive naive CD8 T cells. No antigens are known for them. Study-wide results and limits: Against CXCR3-negative naive cells, CXCR3-positive naive cells showed more hydrophobic TRB CDR3s.

TRB cDNA libraries were made by UMI-labeled 5' RACE. Each CDR3 protein gets one entry in TCRdb, which reprocessed the 5' RACE reads and gives no DNA. The listing contains over 50,000 distinct CDR3 sequences. The sample was naive CXCR3+ CD8+ T cells from blood. The subset: CD45RO-CCR7+CD27+CD95- naive CD8+ T cells expressing CXCR3 (TNR3+). Receptors were obtained from a human donor in good health. Some clones in this sample may be carry-over from other donors' samples.

This chain links TRBV13 with TRBJ1-4; TCRdb's D call, TRBD1, is unchecked because there is no DNA. The CDR3 runs to 14 residues. Per the germline V gene, CDR1 is PRHDT and CDR2 is FYEKMQ (reference sequence). CDR3 loop: CASRWGQSNEKLFF.

The chain's CDR3 is CASSEYWRGTGVRNTEAFF. V usage is TRBV25-1 and J usage is TRBJ1-1; with no DNA, the TCRdb D assignment of TRBD1 cannot be verified. The CDR3 is made up of 19 amino acids. The germline V gene has CDR1 MGHDK and CDR2 SYGVNS.

V is TRBV29-1 and J is TRBJ2-1; TCRdb proposes TRBD2, but this gene call is untestable without DNA. The CDR3 is made up of 17 amino acids. Germline loops: CDR1 SQVTM, CDR2 ANQGSEA. The CDR3 is CSALPYLGTGLINEQFF.

The chain has TRBV7-2 and TRBJ2-7. The CDR3 consists of 14 residues. Germline values: CDR1 SGHTA, CDR2 FQGNSA. CDR3 in amino acids: CASRERKNSYEQYF.

This chain's CDR3 is CASSQGQGLSGRPYEQYF. This rearrangement joins TRBV4-3 to TRBJ2-7; lacking DNA, the TRBD2 call made by TCRdb goes unchecked. The CDR3 length is 18 residues. The germline gives CDR1 LGHNA, CDR2 YSLEER.

V and J are TRBV7-6 and TRBJ2-5. The CDR3 runs 14 residues. The germline V gene has CDR1 SGHVS and CDR2 FNYEAQ. The CDR3 sequence: CASSLALLKETQYF.

This chain connects TRBV7-9 to TRBJ2-5; TCRdb names TRBD1, which stays unverified in the absence of DNA. The CDR3 length is 13 residues. Germline-derived CDR1 and CDR2 are SEHNR and FQNEAQ (reference sequence). The CDR3 loop reads CASSLSRAETQYF.

The chain uses TRBV6-2 or TRBV6-3 and TRBJ2-7; the TCRdb call, TRBD1, lacks DNA for checking. CDR1 is MNHEY, CDR2 SVGEGT, per germline. CDR3 size: 16 residues. CDR3 in amino acids: CASSYSGGAGGYEQYF.

This chain connects TRBV7-8 to TRBJ2-2; TCRdb returns TRBD1, unconfirmable since there is no DNA. The CDR3 is made up of 17 amino acids. Germline-derived CDR1 and CDR2 are SGHVS and FQNEAQ. The CDR3 protein is CASSSRQGIGLTGELFF.

The chain employs TRBV9 and TRBJ2-7; as DNA is missing, the TRBD2 call by TCRdb cannot be tested. Germline loops: CDR1 SGDLS, CDR2 YYNGEE. The CDR3 has 16 residues. Here the CDR3 reads CASSAGQGPLSYEQYF.

V is TRBV20-1 and J is TRBJ2-1; TCRdb indicates TRBD1, and absent DNA this call remains unverified. The CDR3 totals 15 residues. CDR1 is DFQATT and CDR2 is SNEGSKA in the germline V gene (reference sequence). The CDR3 protein is CSARDQRARGNEQFF.

The chain combines TRBV29-1 with TRBJ2-7; the D call from TCRdb, TRBD1, cannot be confirmed without DNA. The CDR3 extends over 14 amino acids. The germline gives CDR1 SQVTM, CDR2 ANQGSEA. CDR3 sequence reads: CSVPGQGADGEQYF.

The rearrangement links TRBV11-2 to TRBJ2-5. CDR3 length equals 14 residues. In germline, CDR1 is SGHAT, CDR2 FQNNGV. CDR3 sequence: CASSSYTTQETQYF.

V and J are TRBV6-5 and TRBJ1-2; TCRdb names TRBD1, which stays unverified in the absence of DNA. The CDR3 runs 13 residues. The germline gives CDR1 MNHEY, CDR2 SVGAGI. CDR3: CASNHGTGPGYTF.

The V gene is TRBV7-2, the J gene TRBJ1-1. The CDR3 loop spans 13 amino acids. Germline V lookup: CDR1 SGHTA, CDR2 FQGNSA. The CDR3 region is CASSLVVWAEAFF. Complete variable domain (other parts from reference TRBV7-2 and TRBJ1-1): GAGVSQSPSNKVTEKGKDVELRCDPISGHTALYWYRQSLGQGLEFLIYFQGNSAPDKSGLPSDRFSAERTGGSVSTLTIQRTQQEDSAVYLCASSLVVWAEAFFGQGTRLTVV.

This chain uses TRBV6-2 or TRBV6-3 with TRBJ2-7; there is no DNA to check the TCRdb D call of TRBD2. There are 16 residues in the CDR3. In germline, CDR1 is MNHEY, CDR2 SVGEGT. The CDR3 loop is CASSYREEDYSYEQYF.

This chain connects TRBV7-9 to TRBJ2-1; TCRdb selects TRBD1, and the lack of DNA leaves this call unchecked. The CDR3 is 13 residues long. Germline V gives CDR1 SEHNR, CDR2 FQNEAQ (reference sequence). This CDR3 reads CASITGKSNEQFF. Based on the CDR3 plus reference TRBV7-9 and TRBJ2-1, the full variable domain is DTGVSQNPRHKITKRGQNVTFRCDPISEHNRLYWYRQTLGQGPEFLTYFQNEAQLEKSRLLSDRFSAERPKGSFSTLEIQRTEQGDSAMYLCASITGKSNEQFFGPGTRLTVL.

The rearrangement uses TRBV28 and TRBJ2-2; the D call of TRBD1 rests on TCRdb alone, since no DNA is present to check it. Germline CDR1 and CDR2: MDHEN and SYDVKM. The CDR3 has 16 residues. The CDR3 here is CASSLRTGSIPGELFF. The full variable domain, with the rest looked up from reference TRBV28 and TRBJ2-2, is DVKVTQSSRYLVKRTGEKVFLECVQDMDHENMFWYRQDPGLGLRLIYFSYDVKMKEKGDIPEGYSVSREKKERFSLILESASTNQTSMYLCASSLRTGSIPGELFFGEGSRLTVL.

The chain recombines TRBV14 with TRBJ2-3. The CDR3 is 14 residues long. CDR1 is SGHDN and CDR2 is FVKESK in the germline V gene. CDR3 loop: CASSQDVDPDTQYF.

The chain carries TRBV4-3 and TRBJ2-7; the TCRdb D gene call, TRBD1, has no DNA to confirm it. The germline V gene encodes CDR1 LGHNA and CDR2 YSLEER. The CDR3 covers 16 residues. The CDR3 protein is CASSQRRQGFVYEQHF.

The chain couples TRBV12-3 or TRBV12-4 to TRBJ2-5; as DNA is missing, the TRBD2 call by TCRdb cannot be tested. CDR3 size: 15 residues. The CDR3 loop reads CASSPTSGGAKTQYF.

The rearrangement links TRBV28 to TRBJ1-1; TCRdb gives TRBD1 as the D gene, but with no DNA this cannot be confirmed. The germline CDR1 and CDR2 sequences are MDHEN and SYDVKM. The CDR3 consists of 12 residues. The CDR3 protein is CASRDSYTEAFF.

This chain uses TRBV5-1 with TRBJ2-7; there is no DNA to check the TCRdb D call of TRBD1. The CDR3 runs 14 residues. Germline V lookup: CDR1 SGHRS, CDR2 YFSETQ. The CDR3 loop reads CASSLRQGDYEQYF.

The chain is built from TRBV25-1 and TRBJ1-1; the TCRdb D gene call, TRBD1, has no DNA to confirm it. Per germline, CDR1 MGHDK and CDR2 SYGVNS. This CDR3 is built from 13 residues. CDR3 in amino acids: CASSPEGTRKAFF.

The V and J genes are TRBV28 and TRBJ2-7; the TRBD2 assignment by TCRdb is unverifiable without DNA. CDR3 length: 15 residues. Germline CDR1 reads MDHEN; CDR2 reads SYDVKM. CDR3 in amino acids: CASSFQEGVRYEQYF.

V gene TRBV7-2 combines with J gene TRBJ2-7; without DNA, the TCRdb call of TRBD1 cannot be checked. Germline loops: CDR1 SGHTA, CDR2 FQGNSA. The CDR3 spans 15 residues. The CDR3 sequence: CASSLVGGAPSEQYF. The variable domain in full, with the rest retrieved from reference TRBV7-2 and TRBJ2-7, is GAGVSQSPSNKVTEKGKDVELRCDPISGHTALYWYRQSLGQGLEFLIYFQGNSAPDKSGLPSDRFSAERTGGSVSTLTIQRTQQEDSAVYLCASSLVGGAPSEQYFGPGTRLTVT.

The rearrangement joins TRBV6-6 to TRBJ2-5; the TCRdb D gene call, TRBD1, has no DNA to confirm it. Germline V gene data show CDR1 as MNHNY and CDR2 as SVGAGI (reference sequence). The CDR3 sequence is 13 residues long. This CDR3 is CASSYKGGETQYF.

J is TRBJ1-5 and V is TRBV27; TCRdb outputs TRBD1, but without DNA this stays unchecked. The length of the CDR3 is 14 residues. The germline V gene encodes CDR1 MNHEY and CDR2 SMNVEV (reference sequence). CDR3 loop: CASSRRGLNQPQHF.

The rearrangement links TRBV6-2 or TRBV6-3 to TRBJ1-1; TCRdb's D call of TRBD1 is untestable without DNA. The CDR3 runs 15 residues. The germline gives CDR1 MNHEY, CDR2 SVGEGT. Here the CDR3 reads CASSSLTGSGTEAFF.

J is TRBJ2-7 and V is TRBV20-1. The germline V gene has CDR1 DFQATT and CDR2 SNEGSKA (reference sequence). This CDR3 contains 15 residues. The CDR3 protein is CSAEFLDGASYEQYF.